These 5 T cell receptor beta chains share one sample of origin, sequenced in a study of molecular identifiers for immune sequencing clone quantification (dated by TCRdb to the late 2010s). Libraries were constructed by PCR. The instrument given in TCRdb is Illumina HiSeq 4000. TCRdb applied fastp at Q25 and MiXCR to the public reads, then kept only in-frame beta chains. Each CDR3 protein gets just one entry, which takes the most common genes and DNA from the rows behind it. Within this sample are under 650,000 distinct CDR3 sequences, with about 20% of them counted one time only. The top ten clonotypes cover 0.85% of the sample. Material for sequencing was naive CD8+ T cells from blood, with Jurkat cell RNA spiked in. The sample's cell subset or site label, decoded: FACS-sorted CD8+CD4-CCR7+CD45RA+ naive T cells. The source is a human donor in good health. Some libraries in this study had Jurkat cell RNA spiked in.

In this sample, this clonotype turned up many times. This chain links TRBV5-4 with TRBJ1-1; weak D call: TRBD1 (6 bases). Trimming stripped 2 bases from V and 6 bases from J, with 14 bases between. The CDR3 has 14 amino acids. Germline CDR1 and CDR2: SGHNT and YYREEE (reference sequence). This CDR3 is CASSFRTANSEAFF. The CDR3 DNA is TGTGCCAGCAGCTTTAGGACAGCTAACTCTGAAGCTTTCTTT.

This clonotype was counted many times. The chain carries TRBV9 and TRBJ1-1; 7 bases are a match to TRBD1. There are 17 residues in the CDR3. Germline-derived CDR1 and CDR2 are SGDLS and YYNGEE. The junction had 12 bases not matched to a gene; V was cut back by 4 bases and J by 0 bases. The CDR3 DNA follows: TGTGCCAGCAGCACCGGGGCAGGGGGGGATGTGAACACTGAAGCTTTCTTT. This encodes CASSTGAGGDVNTEAFF.

A few counts support this clonotype. This chain uses TRBV23-1 with TRBJ2-1; TRBD1 aligns across 9 bases. TRBV23-1 carries the ORF label, with uncertain function. The CDR3 length is 18 residues. The V segment lost 7 bases and the J segment 2 bases; nucleotides outside the gene matches: 15. CDR3 protein: CASIAAGIRDRAYNEQFF. Written as DNA, the CDR3 is TGCGCCAGCATAGCGGCCGGAATCCGGGACAGGGCCTACAATGAGCAGTTCTTC.

This clonotype was observed a few times. The rearrangement joins TRBV5-6 to TRBJ2-3; D is possibly TRBD2 (7 bases). The CDR3 is 17 amino acids. The germline V gene encodes CDR1 SGHDT and CDR2 YYEEEE. Trimming removed 3 bases from V and 5 bases from J, with 22 bases in between. CDR3 protein: CASSSKVGGGPLDTQYF. DNA of the CDR3: TGTGCCAGCAGCTCGAAGGTTGGGGGGGGGCCATTAGATACGCAGTATTTT.

This clonotype has a count of ten or more. CDR3 sequence (DNA): TGTGCCAGCAGCGACCGGGACTTATACTACGAGCAGTACTTC. Translation gives CASSDRDLYYEQYF. The chain recombines TRBV7-9 with TRBJ2-7; a possible D gene is TRBD2 (6 bases). The CDR3 contains 14 residues. Per germline, CDR1 SEHNR and CDR2 FQNEAQ (reference sequence). The V and J ends lost 5 bases and 3 bases respectively, with 14 bases between them.